This T cell receptor (beta chain) was identified in a study of vaccination and CD4 T cells after COVID-19. Across the study: The convalescent group had six males, four females, seven Caucasians, two Asians, one multiracial.

Sequenced with the Oncomine TCR Beta short-read assay was DNA taken from cultured CD4+ T cells. After culture, CD4+ T cells served as the source for genomic DNA extraction. Each CDR3 protein is one row after TCRdb ran MiXCR on the PCR reads. The sample has some 14,000 distinct CDR3 sequences, about 50% seen once. Treatment of the sample: approximately nine-day PBMC culture with coronavirus spike peptide pools or control peptides (ViraFEST assay). The CDR3 is 13 residues long. The V gene's germline CDR1 is SGHKS and CDR2 YYEKEE (reference sequence). Between the trimmed V and J ends, which lost 4 bases and 8 bases, there was a span of 15 bases. In regard to this clonotype: Its antigen remains unknown.

This rearrangement joins TRBV5-5 to TRBJ1-2, with D perhaps matching TRBD1 (5 bases). This TCR derives from a human donor who had recovered from COVID-19. Sequencing input: CD4+ T cells from blood, cultured in vitro. The CDR3: CASSLNTGEGYTF. The CDR3 DNA is TGTGCCAGCAGCCTTAATACGGGGGAGGGCTACACCTTC.